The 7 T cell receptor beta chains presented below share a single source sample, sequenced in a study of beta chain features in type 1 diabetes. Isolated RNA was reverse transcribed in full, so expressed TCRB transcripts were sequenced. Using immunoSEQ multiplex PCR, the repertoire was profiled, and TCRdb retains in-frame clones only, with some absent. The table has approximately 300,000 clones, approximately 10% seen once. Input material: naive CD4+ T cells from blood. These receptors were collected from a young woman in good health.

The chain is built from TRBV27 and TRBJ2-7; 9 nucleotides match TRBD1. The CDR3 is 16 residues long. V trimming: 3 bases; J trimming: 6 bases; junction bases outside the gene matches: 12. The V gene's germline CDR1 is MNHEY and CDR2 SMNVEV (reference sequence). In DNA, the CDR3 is TGTGCCAGCAGTTTTGTGGGACAGGGAAGAGGAAGCGAGCAGTACTTC. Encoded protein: CASSFVGQGRGSEQYF.

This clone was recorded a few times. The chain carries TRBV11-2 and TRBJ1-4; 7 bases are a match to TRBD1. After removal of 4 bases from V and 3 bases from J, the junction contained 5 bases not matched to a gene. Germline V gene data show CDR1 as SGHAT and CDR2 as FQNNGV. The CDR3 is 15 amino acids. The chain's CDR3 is CASSSDQGANEKLFF. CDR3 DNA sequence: TGTGCCAGCAGCTCTGACCAGGGGGCTAATGAAAAACTGTTTTTT.

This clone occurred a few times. Here the CDR3 reads CSVGRIEAFF. The CDR3 nucleotides read TGCAGCGTTGGGCGGATTGAAGCTTTCTTT. The J gene is TRBJ1-1, the V gene TRBV29-1; D unclear. Germline lookup yields CDR1 SQVTM and CDR2 ANQGSEA. The V end lost 4 bases, the J end lost 7 bases, and 7 bases lay between the germline ends. The CDR3 length is 10 residues. Supplemented by reference TRBV29-1 and TRBJ1-1, the full variable domain reads SAVISQKPSRDICQRGTSLTIQCQVDSQVTMMFWYRQQPGQSLTLIATANQGSEATYESGFVIDKFPISRPNLTFSTLTVSNMSPEDSSIYLCSVGRIEAFFGQGTRLTVV.

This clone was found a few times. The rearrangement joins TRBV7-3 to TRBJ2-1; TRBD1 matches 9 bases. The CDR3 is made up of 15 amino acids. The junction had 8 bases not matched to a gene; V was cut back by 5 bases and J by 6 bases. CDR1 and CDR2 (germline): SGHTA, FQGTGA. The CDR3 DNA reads TGTGCCAGCAGCCCTCCCGGGACAGGGACCAATGAGCAGTTCTTC. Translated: CASSPPGTGTNEQFF.

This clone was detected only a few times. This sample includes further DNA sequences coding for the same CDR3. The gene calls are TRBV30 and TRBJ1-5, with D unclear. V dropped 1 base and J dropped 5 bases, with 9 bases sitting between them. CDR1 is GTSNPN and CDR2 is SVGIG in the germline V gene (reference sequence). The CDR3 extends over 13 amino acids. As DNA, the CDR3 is TGTGCCTGGAGTGGGCAGGTAGATCAGCCCCAGCATTTT. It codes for CAWSGQVDQPQHF.

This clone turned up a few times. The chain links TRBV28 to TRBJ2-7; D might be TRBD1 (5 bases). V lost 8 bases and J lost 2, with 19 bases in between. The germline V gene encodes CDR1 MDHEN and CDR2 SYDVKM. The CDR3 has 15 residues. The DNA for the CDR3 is TGTGCCAGCCTATACTTCGGAGCAGGGACCTACGAGCAGTACTTC. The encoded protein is CASLYFGAGTYEQYF.

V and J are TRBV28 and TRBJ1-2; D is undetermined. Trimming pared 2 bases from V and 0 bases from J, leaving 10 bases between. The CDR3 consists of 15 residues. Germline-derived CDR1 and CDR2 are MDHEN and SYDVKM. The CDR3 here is CASSLTTVTNYGYTF. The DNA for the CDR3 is TGTGCCAGCAGTTTAACGACTGTAACTAACTATGGCTACACCTTC.